What follows are 13 T cell receptor beta chains derived from one specimen sequenced in a study of blood T cell repertoires in COVID-19. Here immunoSEQ multiplex PCR was the method, and the copy in TCRdb shows in-frame clones only, minus some. The sample lists approximately 90,000 clones, 75% to 90% occurring once. The sequencing sample was made of peripheral blood. These receptors were obtained from a woman of 80 years or more with acute or convalescent COVID-19.

The J gene is TRBJ2-3, the V gene TRBV6-1; weak D call: TRBD1 (5 bases). V was clipped by 3 bases and J by 0 bases, with 16 bases between them. The CDR3 runs to 17 residues. CDR1 and CDR2 (germline): MNHNS, SASEGT. CDR3 nucleotide sequence: TGTGCCAGCAGTGAGCCGACAGCACAAACTAGCACAGATACGCAGTATTTT. Its protein is CASSEPTAQTSTDTQYF.

This clone was observed a single time. The chain carries TRBV7-9 and TRBJ1-2, with D uncertain. Trimming cost V 5 bases and J 0 bases, with 16 bases left between them. The CDR3 has 16 residues. Germline values: CDR1 SEHNR, CDR2 FQNEAQ (reference sequence). CDR3 in DNA: TGTGCCAGCAGCCTTTCGCGAGGGATAGCTAACTATGGCTACACCTTC. It yields the protein CASSLSRGIANYGYTF.

This chain uses TRBV5-4 with TRBJ2-1, with 11 bases aligning to TRBD2. The CDR3 has 15 residues. With 2 bases clipped from V and 10 bases from J, the junction kept 8 bases outside the gene matches. Germline loops: CDR1 SGHNT, CDR2 YYREEE (reference sequence). The CDR3 loop reads CASSFGSGGAGEQFF. In nucleotides, the CDR3 is TGTGCCAGCAGCTTCGGTAGCGGGGGGGCCGGGGAGCAGTTCTTC.

This clone is a singleton in its sample. J is TRBJ2-5 and V is TRBV20-1; 8 bases are a match to TRBD1. The CDR3 length is 11 residues. Germline-derived CDR1 and CDR2 are DFQATT and SNEGSKA (reference sequence). The CDR3 DNA reads TGCAGGGGACAGGCGGGAGAGACCCAGTACTTC. It codes for CRGQAGETQYF.

J is TRBJ1-2 and V is TRBV7-2; D is unclear. Germline lookup yields CDR1 SGHTA and CDR2 FQGNSA. The CDR3 length is 13 residues. V shed 5 bases and J shed 0 bases, with 7 bases lying between them. CDR3 bases: TGTGCCAGCAGCACCGCTACTAACTATGGCTACACCTTC. Protein sequence: CASSTATNYGYTF. The variable domain in full, completed from reference TRBV7-2 and TRBJ1-2, reads GAGVSQSPSNKVTEKGKDVELRCDPISGHTALYWYRQSLGQGLEFLIYFQGNSAPDKSGLPSDRFSAERTGGSVSTLTIQRTQQEDSAVYLCASSTATNYGYTFGSGTRLTVV.

This chain joins TRBV5-1 and TRBJ2-1; 8 nucleotides agree with TRBD2. The CDR3 spans 17 residues. Germline lookup yields CDR1 SGHRS and CDR2 YFSETQ. V lost 2 bases and J lost 9; bases outside the gene matches: 16. The CDR3 spells CASSFGSGTRERGEQFF. CDR3 DNA: TGCGCCAGCAGCTTTGGGTCCGGGACTAGGGAACGTGGTGAGCAGTTCTTC.

The chain links TRBV7-6 to TRBJ2-1, with 10 positions matching TRBD2. Germline lookup yields CDR1 SGHVS and CDR2 FNYEAQ. Trimming removed 1 base from V and 4 bases from J; junction bases left unmatched: 7. The CDR3 is 17 residues long. The CDR3 DNA sequence: TGTGCCAGCAGCTTAGATGCACGAGCGGGGGGGTACAATGAGCAGTTCTTC. Protein sequence: CASSLDARAGGYNEQFF.

The chain has TRBV11-2 and TRBJ2-1; 9 bases line up with TRBD2. The CDR3 contains 15 residues. The junction had 4 bases not matched to a gene; V was cut back by 2 bases and J by 5 bases. Germline-derived CDR1 and CDR2 are SGHAT and FQNNGV. In DNA, the CDR3 is TGTGCCAGCAGCTTATGGGCGGGAGGGGACAATGAGCAGTTCTTC. It yields the protein CASSLWAGGDNEQFF.

The V and J genes are TRBV6-2 or TRBV6-3 and TRBJ1-6; 8 bases are shared with TRBD1. CDR1 is MNHEY and CDR2 is SVGEGT in the germline V gene. With 2 bases clipped from V and 6 bases from J, the junction kept 12 bases outside the gene matches. The CDR3 consists of 18 residues. This CDR3 reads CASSYPADRDRFNSPLHF. The CDR3 DNA sequence: TGTGCCAGCAGTTACCCCGCGGACAGGGACAGGTTTAATTCACCCCTCCACTTT.

The V call is TRBV11-2, the J call TRBJ2-7, with a tentative D call TRBD1 (6 bases). Per germline, CDR1 SGHAT and CDR2 FQNNGV. This CDR3 has 14 residues. V was pared by 5 bases and J by 2 bases, with 13 bases between. The CDR3 protein is CASSLNRAAYEQYF. DNA for the CDR3: TGTGCCAGCAGCCTCAACAGGGCGGCCTACGAGCAGTACTTC. Full variable domain (outside the CDR3, taken from reference TRBV11-2 and TRBJ2-7): EAGVAQSPRYKIIEKRQSVAFWCNPISGHATLYWYQQILGQGPKLLIQFQNNGVVDDSQLPKDRFSAERLKGVDSTLKIQPAKLEDSAVYLCASSLNRAAYEQYFGPGTRLTVT.

The chain is built from TRBV4-1 and TRBJ2-7; 7 nucleotides match TRBD2. V lost 2 bases to trimming and J lost 3 bases; unmatched junction nucleotides: 13. Germline lookup yields CDR1 MGHRA and CDR2 YSYEKL. There are 17 residues in the CDR3. CDR3 nucleotides: TGCGCCAGCAGCCAACAACTCGAACTAGCGACCAACTACGAGCAGTACTTC. Translated: CASSQQLELATNYEQYF.

This clone was counted a single time. The J gene is TRBJ2-2, the V gene TRBV12-3 or TRBV12-4; D remains ambiguous. Trimming cost V 2 bases and J 6 bases, with 4 bases left between them. CDR3 length equals 12 residues. CDR3 in amino acids: CASSLLPGELFF. For the CDR3, the DNA is TGTGCCAGCAGTTTACTTCCCGGGGAGCTGTTTTTT.

In DNA, the CDR3 is TGTGCCAGCAGCTTAGATGGCAGTAGCACAGATACGCAGTATTTT. It codes for CASSLDGSSTDTQYF. The chain joins TRBV11-3 to TRBJ2-3; D uncertain. The CDR3 is made up of 15 amino acids. CDR1 and CDR2 from the germline V gene are SGHNT and YENEEA. Trimming left V 0 bases short and J 0 bases short, with 7 bases between.